What follows describes a single T cell receptor beta chain. No antigen is known for it. There are no base qualities to consult, and no much larger clone falls within one base. The CDR3 runs 13 amino acids, cysteine and phenylalanine included. Only CDR3 DNA remains: 39 bases, in frame from the first base. The germline V gene sets CDR1 to SGHDN and CDR2 to FVKESK. Deletion took 3 bases off V and 6 bases off J, with a span of 11 bases between the germline ends. The sample originates from a study of sequential checkpoint blockade in melanoma (dated by TCRdb to about 2019). Notes on the research overall: Using 1:1 randomization, the trial assigned patients either to first-line nivolumab followed by ipilimumab (arm A) or to ipilimumab followed by nivolumab (arm B). Both trial sequences were followed by maintenance nivolumab. DNA from 90 to 95 melanoma tumor samples collected before treatment underwent TCRbeta immunosequencing. Twenty-two patients had matched tumor biopsies taken before treatment and at week 13, after single-agent nivolumab (arm A) or ipilimumab (arm B). About 85% of the matched tumor biopsy pairs taken before and after treatment were from the same lesion. Summary of the overall study and its limitations: Among patients in arm A, the nivolumab-first arm, pretreatment tumor TIL clonality was associated with response (P = .04). Validation of the response-prediction model combining TCR metrics and mutation burden is needed in larger, independent patient cohorts. Tumor T-cell fraction and clonality were correlated with PD-L1 staining and CD8+ T-cell counts, but not with mutational load. Small sample sizes and reduced statistical power limited the analyses of tumor T-cell fraction within each arm. Patients with increases in tumor T-cell fraction and clonality by week 13 were approximately 30 times more likely to achieve clinical benefit.

The immunoSEQ Assay was used to immunosequence TCRbeta CDR3 regions from genomic DNA. Before high-throughput sequencing, the genomic DNA was amplified using bias-controlled multiplex PCR. The authors' analysis ran thus. To quantify the absolute abundance of each unique TCRbeta CDR3 region, the sequences were collapsed and filtered. Clonality, defined as 1 minus Pielou's evenness, was calculated using only productive rearrangements. Tumor T-cell fraction was calculated by normalizing TCRbeta template counts to usable DNA, which was estimated from several housekeeping genes. A previously published method was used to identify clones with significantly greater frequencies in on-treatment samples than in baseline samples. Imported from immuneACCESS, the table was reduced by TCRdb to in-frame sequences with V and J called. These copies leave out some clones; in studies compared against another copy, an unresolved V gene accounts for under half, and the cause of the remainder is not known. The V and J calls and clone size come from that table; D and trimming were worked out from the DNA. The sample includes fewer than 20,000 clones, with around 70% observed a single time. 4% to 6% of the sample rests with the top ten.

This specimen's treatment or condition label, per the study, means: randomized to nivolumab then ipilimumab (arm A) or the reverse (arm B). None of the trial patients had been given prior DNA-damaging chemotherapy. Samples were obtained from patients with melanoma enrolled in CheckMate 064, a randomized, open-label phase II trial of sequential checkpoint blockade. Genomic DNA from formalin-fixed paraffin-embedded (FFPE) tissue samples was used for tumor TCR sequencing. Recombination joined TRBV14 with TRBJ1-2, with no confidently assigned D gene. The sequences come from tumor tissue (inferred from file names), collected from a patient given nivolumab and ipilimumab in sequence. This clonotype was sampled from a human donor with melanoma. The base sequence is TGTGCCAGCAGCCAGGCCCGGGTGGATGGCTACACCTTC. The resulting protein is CASSQARVDGYTF.